This T cell receptor (beta chain) came from a study of blood T cell repertoires in COVID-19. The wider study: Whether acute or convalescent, the COVID-19 samples came from the United States, Italy and Spain.

This CDR3 contains 15 residues. CDR1 is SGHTA and CDR2 is FQGNSA in the germline V gene. Trimming left V 6 bases short and J 0 bases short, with 12 bases between. Only one count was recorded for this clone. The study assigned cohorts using participant-reported clinical history. Cohort 3 recovered donors had two negative PCRs, clearance, or symptom resolution. In the source study's methods: Amplification from reference gene primers served as the basis for estimated nucleated cell counts. TCRdb's table, derived via immunoSEQ multiplex PCR, lists solely in-frame clones and lacks some. Clone size and V and J calls were adopted from that table, with D and trimming inferred from the DNA. The sample shows approximately 300,000 clones, about 88% of them seen only once.

This clonotype was sampled from a man in his 60s who had recovered from COVID-19. The sequenced sample was PBMCs or T cells enriched from blood (not recorded which). The chain has TRBV7-2 and TRBJ1-5; D is possibly TRBD1 (6 bases). The CDR3 DNA reads as TGTGCCAGCAGTAAGCAGGGGACTAGCAATCAGCCCCAGCATTTT. Translation gives CASSKQGTSNQPQHF.